This is a list of T cell receptor beta chains from one sample in a study of post-analysis software for immune sequencing data. MiXCR was run by TCRdb on the PCR reads, yielding one entry per CDR3 protein. Of hundreds of thousands of distinct CDR3 sequences listed, 25% to 30% are singletons. Specimen: blood. The origin of the receptors is a girl under 18 with multiple sclerosis. Each CDR3 is given with its conserved first and last residue. The order of the fields is CDR3 length, clone size, J gene, V gene, D gene, CDR3 DNA, CDR3 protein. A D gene is named only where the DNA matches it firmly. Clone size is stated in some rows and not others, as once, few, many or a class when expanded.

cdr3_length: 13; clone_size: once; j_call: TRBJ1-6; v_call: TRBV12-3/TRBV12-4; d_call: -; cdr3_nt: TGTGCCAGCAGTGCCACAGTAGAATCACCCCTCCACTTT; cdr3_aa: CASSATVESPLHF
cdr3_length: 14; clone_size: -; j_call: TRBJ1-1; v_call: TRBV2; d_call: TRBD1; cdr3_nt: TGTGCCAGCAGTGCCCCAGGGGGCAAAACTGAAGCTTTCTTT; cdr3_aa: CASSAPGGKTEAFF
cdr3_length: 12; clone_size: -; j_call: TRBJ2-7; v_call: TRBV28; d_call: -; cdr3_nt: TGTGCCAGCGGGGAACCCAACTACGAGCAGTACTTC; cdr3_aa: CASGEPNYEQYF
cdr3_length: 16; clone_size: -; j_call: TRBJ2-1; v_call: TRBV7-9; d_call: -; cdr3_nt: TGTGCCAGCAGCTCAAGGGGAGGCATAGAAAAAGATGAGCAGTTCTTC; cdr3_aa: CASSSRGGIEKDEQFF
cdr3_length: 13; clone_size: -; j_call: TRBJ1-4; v_call: TRBV5-5; d_call: -; cdr3_nt: TGTGCCAGCAGCTTGGCCCCGGGAAGAAAACTGTTTTTT; cdr3_aa: CASSLAPGRKLFF
cdr3_length: 16; clone_size: few; j_call: TRBJ2-1; v_call: TRBV4-1; d_call: TRBD2; cdr3_nt: TGCGCCAGCAGCCAAGATCGAGCGGGGCGAAACAATGAGCAGTTCTTC; cdr3_aa: CASSQDRAGRNNEQFF
cdr3_length: 14; clone_size: few; j_call: TRBJ2-5; v_call: TRBV6-5; d_call: TRBD2; cdr3_nt: TGTGCCAGCAAGCTAGCGGGAGCACAAGAGACCCAGTACTTC; cdr3_aa: CASKLAGAQETQYF
cdr3_length: 15; clone_size: -; j_call: TRBJ2-1; v_call: TRBV7-2; d_call: TRBD2; cdr3_nt: TGTGCCAGCAGCTCGACTAGCGGGGGGAAGAATGAGCAGTTCTTC; cdr3_aa: CASSSTSGGKNEQFF
cdr3_length: 17; clone_size: once; j_call: TRBJ2-7; v_call: TRBV6-6; d_call: TRBD2; cdr3_nt: TGTGCCAGCAGTCCCCCCTTGGGTGGCGGGAGGTCCCACGAGCAGTACTTC; cdr3_aa: CASSPPLGGGRSHEQYF
cdr3_length: 16; clone_size: -; j_call: TRBJ2-2; v_call: TRBV6-7; d_call: -; cdr3_nt: TGTGCCAGCAGTTACTCGAGCGGTCAGGACACCGGGGAGCTGTTTTTT; cdr3_aa: CASSYSSGQDTGELFF
cdr3_length: 17; clone_size: -; j_call: TRBJ2-5; v_call: TRBV4-3; d_call: TRBD1; cdr3_nt: TGCGCCAGCAGCCAAGAGGAGTCGGACAGGGGGCGGGGGGAGCAGTACTTC; cdr3_aa: CASSQEESDRGRGEQYF
cdr3_length: 15; clone_size: -; j_call: TRBJ2-2; v_call: TRBV27; d_call: TRBD1; cdr3_nt: TGTGCCAGCAGTCCACGCCAGGGGGCAACCGGGGAGCTGTTTTTT; cdr3_aa: CASSPRQGATGELFF
cdr3_length: 15; clone_size: few; j_call: TRBJ1-1; v_call: TRBV12-3/TRBV12-4; d_call: -; cdr3_nt: TGTGCCAGCAGCTCTGGGGGGGTTAGCGGCACTGAAGCTTTCTTT; cdr3_aa: CASSSGGVSGTEAFF